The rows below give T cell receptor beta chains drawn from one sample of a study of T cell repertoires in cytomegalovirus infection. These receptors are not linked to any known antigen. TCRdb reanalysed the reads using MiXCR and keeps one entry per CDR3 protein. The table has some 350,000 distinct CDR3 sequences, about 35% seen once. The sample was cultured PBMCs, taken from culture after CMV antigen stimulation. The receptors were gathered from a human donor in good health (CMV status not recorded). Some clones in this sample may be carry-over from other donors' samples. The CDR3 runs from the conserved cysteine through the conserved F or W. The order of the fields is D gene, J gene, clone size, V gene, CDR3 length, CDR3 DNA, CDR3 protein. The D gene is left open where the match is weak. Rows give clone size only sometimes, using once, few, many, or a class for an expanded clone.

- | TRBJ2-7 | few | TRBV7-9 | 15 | TGTGCCAGCAGCCCCCCCCAAGGGAGCTCCTACGAGCAGTACTTC | CASSPPQGSSYEQYF
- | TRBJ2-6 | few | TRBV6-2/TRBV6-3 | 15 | TGTGCCAGCCGGTCCGGGGGTCAAAGGGCCAACGTCCTGACTTTC | CASRSGGQRANVLTF
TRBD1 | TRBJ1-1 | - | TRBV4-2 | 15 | TGTGCCAGCAGCCAAGAGACAGGGATGAACACTGAAGCTTTCTTT | CASSQETGMNTEAFF
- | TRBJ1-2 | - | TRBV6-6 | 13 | TGTGCCAGCATACAGGGATGGAACTATGGCTACACCTTC | CASIQGWNYGYTF
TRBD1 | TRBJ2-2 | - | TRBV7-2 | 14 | TGTGCCACCAGCTTCTCGACAGGGGTCGGGGAGCTGTTTTTT | CATSFSTGVGELFF
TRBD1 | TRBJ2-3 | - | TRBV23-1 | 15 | TGCGCCAGCAGTCAACAGGACAGGGTACAAGATACGCAGTATTTT | CASSQQDRVQDTQYF
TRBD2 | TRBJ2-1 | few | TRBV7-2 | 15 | TGTGCCAGCAGTCTAATAGCGGGGGAATACAATGAGCAGTTCTTC | CASSLIAGEYNEQFF
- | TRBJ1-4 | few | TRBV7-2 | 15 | TGTGCCAGCAGCTTGGGCGTGCGAGGAAATGAAAAACTGTTTTTT | CASSLGVRGNEKLFF
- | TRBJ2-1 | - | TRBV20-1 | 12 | TGCAGTTGCGGCGGGATTCTCAATGAGCAGTTCTTC | CSCGGILNEQFF
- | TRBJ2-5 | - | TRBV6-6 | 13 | TGTGCCAGCAAATTCCCCCACCAAGAGACCCAGTACTTC | CASKFPHQETQYF
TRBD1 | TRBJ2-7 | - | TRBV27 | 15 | TGTGCCAGCAGTTCCCGGGACAGGAGTCGTCCAGTGCAGTACTTC | CASSSRDRSRPVQYF
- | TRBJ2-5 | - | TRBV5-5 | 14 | TGTGCCAGCAGCTTGTGGGAAGCTGGAGAGACCCAGTACTTC | CASSLWEAGETQYF
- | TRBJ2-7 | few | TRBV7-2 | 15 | TGTGCCAGCAGCTCGCCCCCGGGCCTAACGACCGAGCAGTACTTC | CASSSPPGLTTEQYF
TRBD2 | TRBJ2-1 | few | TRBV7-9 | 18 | TGTGCCAGCAGCGGATTCGGACTAGCGGGAGAAGGCTACAATGAGCAGTTCTTC | CASSGFGLAGEGYNEQFF
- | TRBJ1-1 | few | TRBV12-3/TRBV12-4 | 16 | TGTGCCAGCAGGCCCTCTACAGGGTTCATGAACACTGAAGCTTTCTTT | CASRPSTGFMNTEAFF
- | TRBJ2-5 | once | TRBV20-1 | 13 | TGCAGTGCTAGAGGGCCAGGGGTGGAGACCCAGTACTTC | CSARGPGVETQYF
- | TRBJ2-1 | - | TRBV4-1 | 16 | TGCGCCAGCAGCTCGACCCCCGGGACATCCTACAATGAGCAGTTCTTC | CASSSTPGTSYNEQFF
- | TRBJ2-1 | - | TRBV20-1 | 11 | TGCAGTGCTAGAGAGCTTAAGGAGCAGTTCTTC | CSARELKEQFF
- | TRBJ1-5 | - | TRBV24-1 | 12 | TGTGCCACCAGTGATGGGTCCACGCCCCAGCATTTT | CATSDGSTPQHF
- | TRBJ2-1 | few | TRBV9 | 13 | TGTGCCAGCAGCGTAGTCCCCATAGGGGAGCAGTTCTTC | CASSVVPIGEQFF
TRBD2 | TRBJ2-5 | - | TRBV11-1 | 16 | TGTGCCAGCAGCTTGCCAGGGACTAGCGGACAAGAGACCCAGTACTTC | CASSLPGTSGQETQYF
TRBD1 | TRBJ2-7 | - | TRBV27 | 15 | TGTGCCAGCAGTTTGTTCCAGGGGGCTGGCTACGAGCAGTACTTC | CASSLFQGAGYEQYF
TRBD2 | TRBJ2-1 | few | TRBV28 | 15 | TGTGCCAGCAGTTTCAGTGGCGGGAGGGACCATGAGCAGTTCTTC | CASSFSGGRDHEQFF
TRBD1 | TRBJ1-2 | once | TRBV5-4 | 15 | TGTGCCAGCAGCCGAGGAGGGACAGGGAACTATGGCTACACCTTC | CASSRGGTGNYGYTF
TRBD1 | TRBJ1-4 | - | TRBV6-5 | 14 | TGTGCCAGCAGTTACGATAGGGGGCAGGGAAAACTGTTTTTT | CASSYDRGQGKLFF
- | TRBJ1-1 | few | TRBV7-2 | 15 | TGTGCCAGCAGCTTAGGACGATCTATGAACACTGAAGCTTTCTTT | CASSLGRSMNTEAFF
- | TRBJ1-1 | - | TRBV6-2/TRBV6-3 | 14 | TGTGCCAGCAGCGAGAAGAGATTGAACACTGAAGCTTTCTTT | CASSEKRLNTEAFF
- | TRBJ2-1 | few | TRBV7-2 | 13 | TGTGCCAGCAGCCGGATGGAAAACAATGAGCAGTTCTTC | CASSRMENNEQFF
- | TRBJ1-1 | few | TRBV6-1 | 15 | TGTGCCAGCAGGTCGGGGAGGGATGGGACCCTGGGTGCTTTCTTT | CASRSGRDGTLGAFF
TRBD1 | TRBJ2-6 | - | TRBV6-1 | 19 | TGTGCCAGCAGTCAATTTCCGGGACAGGGGGCGTCTGGGGCCAACGTCCTGACTTTC | CASSQFPGQGASGANVLTF
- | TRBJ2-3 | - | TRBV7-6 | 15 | TGTGCCAGCAGCTTAGTTGAGCTTCCCACAGATACGCAGTATTTT | CASSLVELPTDTQYF
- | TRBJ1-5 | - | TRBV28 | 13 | TGTGCCAGCAGTTATCAGAGCAATCAGCCCCAGCATTTT | CASSYQSNQPQHF
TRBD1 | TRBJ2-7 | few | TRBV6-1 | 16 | TGTGCCAGCAGTGAAGCGCCCGGGACAGGGCACTACGAGCAGTACTTC | CASSEAPGTGHYEQYF
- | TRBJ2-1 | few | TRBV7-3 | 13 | TGTGCCAGCAGCTTTTTTCGGAACAATGAGCAGTTCTTC | CASSFFRNNEQFF
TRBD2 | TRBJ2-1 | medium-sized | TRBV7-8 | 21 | TGTGCCAGCAGCTTAGGGTCAGGGGAGGGTCGGCTAGCGGGAGGATACAATGAGCAGTTCTTC | CASSLGSGEGRLAGGYNEQFF
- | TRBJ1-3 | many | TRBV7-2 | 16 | TGTGCCAGCAGCCCGCAAATGGGGGCCGCGGGAAACACCATATATTTT | CASSPQMGAAGNTIYF
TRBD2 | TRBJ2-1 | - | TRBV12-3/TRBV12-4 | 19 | TGTGCCAGCACCCTTTCCCCCGGTAGCGGGCGGAGCTCCTACAATGAGCAGTTCTTC | CASTLSPGSGRSSYNEQFF
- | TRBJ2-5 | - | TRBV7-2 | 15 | TGTGCCAGCAGCTTATCTCAGGTTTCACAAGAGACCCAGTACTTC | CASSLSQVSQETQYF
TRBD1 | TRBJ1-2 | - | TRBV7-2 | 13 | TGTGCCAGCAGCCGGACAGGGCTGACTGGCTACACCTTC | CASSRTGLTGYTF
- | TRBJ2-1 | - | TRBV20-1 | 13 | TGCAGTGCTAGATGGCGGGTGAACAATGAGCAGTTCTTC | CSARWRVNNEQFF
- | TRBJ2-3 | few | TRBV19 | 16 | TGTGCCAGTAGCCATGTCCTAGGGGGGCGTACGGATACGCAGTATTTT | CASSHVLGGRTDTQYF
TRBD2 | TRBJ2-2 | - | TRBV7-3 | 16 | TGTGCCAGCAGCGTTTCTAGCGGGAGCTACACCGGGGAGCTGTTTTTT | CASSVSSGSYTGELFF
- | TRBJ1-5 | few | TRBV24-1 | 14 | TGTGCCACCAGTAATGGGGTTCGTAATCAGCCCCAGCATTTT | CATSNGVRNQPQHF